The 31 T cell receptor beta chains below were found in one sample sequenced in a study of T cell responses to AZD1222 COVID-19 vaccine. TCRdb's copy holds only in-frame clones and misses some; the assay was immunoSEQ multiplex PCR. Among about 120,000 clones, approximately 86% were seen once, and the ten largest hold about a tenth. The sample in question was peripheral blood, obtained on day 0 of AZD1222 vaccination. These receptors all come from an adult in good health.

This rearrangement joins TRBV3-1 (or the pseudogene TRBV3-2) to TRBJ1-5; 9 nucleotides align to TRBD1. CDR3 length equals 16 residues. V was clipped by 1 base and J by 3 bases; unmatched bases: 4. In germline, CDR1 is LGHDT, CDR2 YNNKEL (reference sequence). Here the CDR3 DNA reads TGTGCCAGCAGCCAAGCGGACAGGGGCCCCAATCAGCCCCAGCATTTT. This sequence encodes CASSQADRGPNQPQHF.

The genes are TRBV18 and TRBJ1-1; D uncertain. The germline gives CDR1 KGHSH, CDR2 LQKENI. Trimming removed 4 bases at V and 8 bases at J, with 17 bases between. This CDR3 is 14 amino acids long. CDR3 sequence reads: CASSLGSGLQEAFF. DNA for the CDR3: TGTGCCAGCTCACTCGGGTCAGGCCTTCAGGAAGCTTTCTTT.

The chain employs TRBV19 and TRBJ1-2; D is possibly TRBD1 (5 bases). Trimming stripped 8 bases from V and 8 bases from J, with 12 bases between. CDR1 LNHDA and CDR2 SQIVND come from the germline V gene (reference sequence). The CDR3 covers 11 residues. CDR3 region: CASGDGPGYTF. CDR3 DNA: TGTGCCAGTGGGGACGGACCCGGCTACACCTTC.

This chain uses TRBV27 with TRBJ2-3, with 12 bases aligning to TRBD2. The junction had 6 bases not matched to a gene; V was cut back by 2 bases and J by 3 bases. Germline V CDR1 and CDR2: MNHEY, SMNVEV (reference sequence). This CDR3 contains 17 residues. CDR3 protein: CASSLILAGGPTDTQYF. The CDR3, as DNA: TGTGCCAGCAGTTTAATTCTAGCGGGAGGGCCGACAGATACGCAGTATTTT.

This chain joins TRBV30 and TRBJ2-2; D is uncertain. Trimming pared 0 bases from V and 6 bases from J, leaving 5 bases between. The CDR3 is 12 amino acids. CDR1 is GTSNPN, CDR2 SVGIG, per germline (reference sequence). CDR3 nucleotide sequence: TGTGCCTGGAGTGTAGGGCCCGGGGAGCTGTTTTTT. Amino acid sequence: CAWSVGPGELFF.

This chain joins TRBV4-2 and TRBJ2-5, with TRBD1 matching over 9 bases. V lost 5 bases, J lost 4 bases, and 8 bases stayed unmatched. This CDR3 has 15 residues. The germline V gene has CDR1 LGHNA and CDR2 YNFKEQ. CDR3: CASSGGQGDTETQYF. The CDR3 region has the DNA TGTGCCAGCAGCGGGGGACAGGGAGACACAGAGACCCAGTACTTC.

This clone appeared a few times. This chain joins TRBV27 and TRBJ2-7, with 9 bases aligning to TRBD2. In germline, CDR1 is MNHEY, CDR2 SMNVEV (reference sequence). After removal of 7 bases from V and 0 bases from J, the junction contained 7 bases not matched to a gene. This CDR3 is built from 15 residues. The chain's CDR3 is CASKLSGGPSYEQYF. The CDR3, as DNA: TGTGCCAGCAAACTTAGCGGGGGTCCCTCCTACGAGCAGTACTTC.

CDR3 bases: TGTGCCAGCAGCCAAGGGGGGGCCGCCGGGGCCAACGTCCTGACTTTC. This translates into CASSQGGAAGANVLTF. The chain couples TRBV3-1 (or the pseudogene TRBV3-2) to TRBJ2-6; D tentatively fits TRBD1 or TRBD2 (6 bases each). Trimming stripped 1 base from V and 4 bases from J, with 11 bases between. There are 16 residues in the CDR3. Germline lookup yields CDR1 LGHDT and CDR2 YNNKEL (reference sequence).

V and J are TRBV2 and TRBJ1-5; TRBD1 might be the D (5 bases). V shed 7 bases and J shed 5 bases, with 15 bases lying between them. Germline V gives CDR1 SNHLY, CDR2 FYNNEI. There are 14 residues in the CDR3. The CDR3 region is CASNAFGGDQPQHF. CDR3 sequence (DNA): TGTGCCAGCAATGCATTTGGGGGGGATCAGCCCCAGCATTTT.

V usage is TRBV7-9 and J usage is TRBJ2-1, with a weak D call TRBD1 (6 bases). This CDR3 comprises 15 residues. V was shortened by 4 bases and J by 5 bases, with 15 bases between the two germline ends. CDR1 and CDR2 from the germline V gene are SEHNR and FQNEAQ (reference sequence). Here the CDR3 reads CASSYLRTANNEQFF. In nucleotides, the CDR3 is TGTGCCAGCAGCTATCTCCGGACAGCGAACAATGAGCAGTTCTTC.

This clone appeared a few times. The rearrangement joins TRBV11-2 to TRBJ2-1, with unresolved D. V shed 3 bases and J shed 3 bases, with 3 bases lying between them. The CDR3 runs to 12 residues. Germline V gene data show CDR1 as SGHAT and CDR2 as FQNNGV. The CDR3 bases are TGTGCCAGCAGCTTGTTCTACAATGAGCAGTTCTTC. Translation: CASSLFYNEQFF.

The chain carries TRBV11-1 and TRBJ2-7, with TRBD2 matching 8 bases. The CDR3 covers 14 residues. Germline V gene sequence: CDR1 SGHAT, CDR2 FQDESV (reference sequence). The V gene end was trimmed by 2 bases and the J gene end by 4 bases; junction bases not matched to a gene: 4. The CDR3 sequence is CASSLRAGVYEQYF. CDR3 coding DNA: TGTGCCAGCAGCTTAAGAGCGGGAGTATACGAGCAGTACTTC. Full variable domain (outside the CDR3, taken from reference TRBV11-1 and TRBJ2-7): EAEVAQSPRYKITEKSQAVAFWCDPISGHATLYWYRQILGQGPELLVQFQDESVVDDSQLPKDRFSAERLKGVDSTLKIQPAELGDSAMYLCASSLRAGVYEQYFGPGTRLTVT.

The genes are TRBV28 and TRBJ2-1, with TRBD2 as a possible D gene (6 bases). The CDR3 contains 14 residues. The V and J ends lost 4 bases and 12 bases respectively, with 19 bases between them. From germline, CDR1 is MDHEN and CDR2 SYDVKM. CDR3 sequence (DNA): TGTGCCAGCAGTTCCGGGACTCCGGTAAAGGGGCAGTTCTTC. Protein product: CASSSGTPVKGQFF.

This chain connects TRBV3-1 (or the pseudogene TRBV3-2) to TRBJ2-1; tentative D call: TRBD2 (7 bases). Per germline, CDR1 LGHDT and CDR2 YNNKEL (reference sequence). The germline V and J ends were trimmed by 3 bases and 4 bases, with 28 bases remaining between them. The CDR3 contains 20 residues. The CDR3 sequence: CASSHLRTGGERGGYNEQFF. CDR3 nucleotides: TGTGCCAGCAGCCACCTAAGAACTGGGGGCGAGCGGGGAGGGTACAATGAGCAGTTCTTC.

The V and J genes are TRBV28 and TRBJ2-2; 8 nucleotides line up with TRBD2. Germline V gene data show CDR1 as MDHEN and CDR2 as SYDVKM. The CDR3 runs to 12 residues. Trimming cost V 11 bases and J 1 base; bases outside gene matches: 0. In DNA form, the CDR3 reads TGTGCCGCGGGGGGGAACACCGGGGAGCTGTTTTTT. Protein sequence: CAAGGNTGELFF.

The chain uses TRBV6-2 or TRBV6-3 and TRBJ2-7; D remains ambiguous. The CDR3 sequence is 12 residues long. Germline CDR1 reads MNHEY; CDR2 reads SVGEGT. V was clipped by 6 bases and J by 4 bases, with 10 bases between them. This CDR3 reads CASSSVSYEQYF. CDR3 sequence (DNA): TGTGCCAGCAGCTCTGTTAGTTACGAGCAGTACTTC.

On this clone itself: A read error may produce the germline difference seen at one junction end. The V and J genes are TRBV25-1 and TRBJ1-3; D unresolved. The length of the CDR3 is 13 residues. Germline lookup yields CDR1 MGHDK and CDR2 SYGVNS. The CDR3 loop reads CASKSGTGKTIYF. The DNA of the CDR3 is TGTGCCAGCAAATCGGGAACGGGAAAGACCATATATTTT.

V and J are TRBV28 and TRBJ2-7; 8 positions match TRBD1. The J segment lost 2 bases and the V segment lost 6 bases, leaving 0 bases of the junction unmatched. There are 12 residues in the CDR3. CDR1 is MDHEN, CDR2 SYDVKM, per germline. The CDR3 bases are TGTGCCAGCAGGACAGGGGCCTACGAGCAGTACTTC. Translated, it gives CASRTGAYEQYF.

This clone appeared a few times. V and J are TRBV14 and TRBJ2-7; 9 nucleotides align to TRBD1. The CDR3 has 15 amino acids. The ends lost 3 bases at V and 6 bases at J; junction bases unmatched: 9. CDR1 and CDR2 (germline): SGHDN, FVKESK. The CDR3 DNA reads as TGTGCCAGCAGCCAGAGAGGGGGGACAGGGCCCGAGCAGTACTTC. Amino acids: CASSQRGGTGPEQYF.

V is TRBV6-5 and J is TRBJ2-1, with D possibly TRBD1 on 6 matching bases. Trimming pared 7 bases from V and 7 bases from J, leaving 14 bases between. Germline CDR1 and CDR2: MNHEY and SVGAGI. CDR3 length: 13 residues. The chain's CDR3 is CASIVQGMNEQFF. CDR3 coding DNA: TGTGCCAGCATTGTTCAGGGGATGAATGAGCAGTTCTTC.

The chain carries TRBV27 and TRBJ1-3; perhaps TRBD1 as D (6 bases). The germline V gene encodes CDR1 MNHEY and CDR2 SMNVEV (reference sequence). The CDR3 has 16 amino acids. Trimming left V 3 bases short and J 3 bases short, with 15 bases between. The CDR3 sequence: CASSLNLRTVGNTIYF. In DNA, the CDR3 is TGTGCCAGCAGTTTGAATCTTCGGACAGTTGGAAACACCATATATTTT.

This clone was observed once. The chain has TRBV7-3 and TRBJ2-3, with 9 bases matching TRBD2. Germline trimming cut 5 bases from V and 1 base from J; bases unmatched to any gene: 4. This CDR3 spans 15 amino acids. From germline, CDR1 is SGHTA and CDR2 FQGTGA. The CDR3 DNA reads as TGTGCCAGCAGCCGTGCTAGCGGGGGCACAGATACGCAGTATTTT. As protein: CASSRASGGTDTQYF.

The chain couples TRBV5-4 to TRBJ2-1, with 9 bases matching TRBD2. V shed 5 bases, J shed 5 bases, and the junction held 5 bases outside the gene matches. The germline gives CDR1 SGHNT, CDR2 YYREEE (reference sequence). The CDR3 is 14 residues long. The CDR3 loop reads CASRRLAEHNEQFF. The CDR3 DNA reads TGTGCCAGCAGAAGACTAGCGGAGCACAATGAGCAGTTCTTC.

The CDR3 DNA is TGTGCCAGCGCTCTAAGGGGATCGAACACTGAAGCTTTCTTT. Translating gives CASALRGSNTEAFF. This chain joins TRBV11-3 and TRBJ1-1, with a possible D match to TRBD1 (5 bases). CDR3 length: 14 amino acids. Germline CDR1 and CDR2: SGHNT and YENEEA. V was trimmed by 8 bases and J by 1 base, leaving 14 bases between them.

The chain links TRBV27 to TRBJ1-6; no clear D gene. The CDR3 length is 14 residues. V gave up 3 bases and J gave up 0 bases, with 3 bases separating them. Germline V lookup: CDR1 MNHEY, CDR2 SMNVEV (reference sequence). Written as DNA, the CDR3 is TGTGCCAGCAGTTTCTACTCCTATAATTCACCCCTCCACTTT. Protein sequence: CASSFYSYNSPLHF.

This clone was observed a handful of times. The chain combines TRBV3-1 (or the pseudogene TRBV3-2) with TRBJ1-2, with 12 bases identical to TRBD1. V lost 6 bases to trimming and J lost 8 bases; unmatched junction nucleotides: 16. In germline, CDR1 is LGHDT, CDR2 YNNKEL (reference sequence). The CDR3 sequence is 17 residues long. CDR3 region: CASSHRAGTGGFGGYTF. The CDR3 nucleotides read TGTGCCAGCAGTCATCGGGCCGGGACAGGGGGCTTCGGGGGCTACACCTTC.

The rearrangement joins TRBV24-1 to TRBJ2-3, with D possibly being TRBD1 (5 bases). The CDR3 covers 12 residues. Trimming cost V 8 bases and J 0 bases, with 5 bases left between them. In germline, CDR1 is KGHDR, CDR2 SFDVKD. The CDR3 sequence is CATTGSTDTQYF. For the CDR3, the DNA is TGTGCCACCACAGGGAGCACAGATACGCAGTATTTT.

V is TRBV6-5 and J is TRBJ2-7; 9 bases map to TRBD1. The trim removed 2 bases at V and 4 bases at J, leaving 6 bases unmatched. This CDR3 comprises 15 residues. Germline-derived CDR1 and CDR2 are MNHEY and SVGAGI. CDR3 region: CASSYLGQGIYEQYF. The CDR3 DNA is TGTGCCAGCAGTTACCTCGGACAGGGGATATACGAGCAGTACTTC.

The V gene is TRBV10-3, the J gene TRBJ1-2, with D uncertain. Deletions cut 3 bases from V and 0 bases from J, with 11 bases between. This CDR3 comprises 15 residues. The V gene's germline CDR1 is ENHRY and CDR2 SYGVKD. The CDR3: CAISDPDGSNYGYTF. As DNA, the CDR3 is TGTGCCATCAGTGACCCGGACGGATCTAACTATGGCTACACCTTC.

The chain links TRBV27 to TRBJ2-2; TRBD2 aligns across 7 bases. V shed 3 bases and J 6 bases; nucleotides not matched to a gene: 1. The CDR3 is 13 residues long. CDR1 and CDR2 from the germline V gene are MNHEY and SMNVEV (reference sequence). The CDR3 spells CASSFRGAGELFF. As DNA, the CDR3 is TGTGCCAGCAGTTTCCGGGGGGCCGGGGAGCTGTTTTTT.

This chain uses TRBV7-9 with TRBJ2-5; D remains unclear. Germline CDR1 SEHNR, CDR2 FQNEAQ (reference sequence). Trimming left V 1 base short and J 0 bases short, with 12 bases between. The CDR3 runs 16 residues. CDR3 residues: CASSLGSVEYQETQYF. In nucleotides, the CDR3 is TGTGCCAGCAGCTTAGGATCGGTCGAGTACCAAGAGACCCAGTACTTC.